This TCR beta chain was retrieved from a study of blood T cell repertoires in COVID-19. Trimming took 5 bases from V and 5 from J; bases not matched to a gene: 8. Germline V gives CDR1 SGHDT, CDR2 YYEEEE. The CDR3 has 15 amino acids. Sequencing used immunoSEQ multiplex PCR; TCRdb keeps in-frame clones, though not all of them. The sample comprises about 250,000 clones, 65% to 90% of which are singletons, and more than 1.5% rests with the top ten. This rearrangement joins TRBV5-6 to TRBJ2-5, with 11 bases fitting TRBD2. The TCR originated in a man aged 40-50 years who had recovered from COVID-19. The sample was PBMCs or T cells enriched from blood (not recorded which). In nucleotides, the CDR3 is TGTGCCAGCAGGTTACTAGCGGGGGTTGAGGAGACCCAGTACTTC. It encodes CASRLLAGVEETQYF.